What follows describes a single T cell receptor beta chain. Its antigen is not identified. The data were obtained in a study of T cell repertoires in cytomegalovirus infection. Each CDR3 protein gets one entry after TCRdb re-called the reads with MiXCR. Here the sample spans about 830,000 distinct CDR3 sequences, 32% being singletons. Per germline, CDR1 LNHDA and CDR2 SQIVND (reference sequence). V was trimmed by 0 bases and J by 5 bases, leaving 10 bases between them. CDR3 length equals 14 residues. The chain is built from TRBV19 and TRBJ2-5; D is ambiguous. This receptor was identified in a human donor in good health (CMV status not recorded). Some clones in this sample may be carry-over from other donors' samples. The sequences come from cultured CD8+ T cells from PBMCs, collected from culture after CMV antigen stimulation. For the CDR3, the DNA is TGTGCCAGTAGTATAGATACCGAGTGGGAGACCCAGTACTTC. It yields the protein CASSIDTEWETQYF.